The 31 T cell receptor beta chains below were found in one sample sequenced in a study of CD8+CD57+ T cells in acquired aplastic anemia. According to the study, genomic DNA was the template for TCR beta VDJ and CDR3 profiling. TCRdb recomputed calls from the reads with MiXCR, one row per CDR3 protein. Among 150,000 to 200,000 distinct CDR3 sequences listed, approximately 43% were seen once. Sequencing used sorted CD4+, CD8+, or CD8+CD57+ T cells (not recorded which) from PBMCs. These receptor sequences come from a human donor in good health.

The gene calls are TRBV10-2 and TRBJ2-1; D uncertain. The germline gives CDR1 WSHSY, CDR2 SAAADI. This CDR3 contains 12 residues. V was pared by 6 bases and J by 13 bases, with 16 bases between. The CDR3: CASRDPDVPQFF. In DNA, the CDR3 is TGCGCCAGCAGAGATCCTGATGTCCCACAGTTCTTC.

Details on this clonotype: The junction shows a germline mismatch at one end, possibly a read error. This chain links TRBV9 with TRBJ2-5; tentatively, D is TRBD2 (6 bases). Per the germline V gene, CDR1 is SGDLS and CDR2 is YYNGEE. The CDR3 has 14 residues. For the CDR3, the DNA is TGTGCCAGCAGCGTAGGGGCTAGCGAAGAGATCCAGTACTTC. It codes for CASSVGASEEIQYF.

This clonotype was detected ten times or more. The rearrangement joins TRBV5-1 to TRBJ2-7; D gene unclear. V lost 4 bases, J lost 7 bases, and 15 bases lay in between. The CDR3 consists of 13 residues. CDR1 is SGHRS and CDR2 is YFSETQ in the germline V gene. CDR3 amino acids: CASSLDTTWEQYF. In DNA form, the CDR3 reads TGCGCCAGCAGCCTTGACACAACCTGGGAGCAGTACTTC.

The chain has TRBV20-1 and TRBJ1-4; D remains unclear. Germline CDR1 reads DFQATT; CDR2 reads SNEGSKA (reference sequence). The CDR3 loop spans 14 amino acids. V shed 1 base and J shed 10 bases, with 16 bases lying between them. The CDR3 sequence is CSARAAELTGKLFF. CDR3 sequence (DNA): TGCAGTGCTAGAGCTGCGGAGCTCACTGGAAAACTGTTTTTT.

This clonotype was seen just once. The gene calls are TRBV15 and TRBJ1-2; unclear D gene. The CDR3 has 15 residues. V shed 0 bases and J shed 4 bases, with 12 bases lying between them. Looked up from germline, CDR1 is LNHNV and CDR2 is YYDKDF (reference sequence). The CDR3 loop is CATSREGRQPYGYTF. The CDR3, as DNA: TGTGCCACCAGCAGAGAAGGACGGCAGCCCTATGGCTACACCTTC.

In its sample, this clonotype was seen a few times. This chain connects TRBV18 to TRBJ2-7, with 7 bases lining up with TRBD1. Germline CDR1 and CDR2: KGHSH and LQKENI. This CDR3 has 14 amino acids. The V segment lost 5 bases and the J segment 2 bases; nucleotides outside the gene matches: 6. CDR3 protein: CASSSRDSTYEQYF. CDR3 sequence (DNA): TGTGCCAGCTCAAGCCGGGACAGTACCTACGAGCAGTACTTC.

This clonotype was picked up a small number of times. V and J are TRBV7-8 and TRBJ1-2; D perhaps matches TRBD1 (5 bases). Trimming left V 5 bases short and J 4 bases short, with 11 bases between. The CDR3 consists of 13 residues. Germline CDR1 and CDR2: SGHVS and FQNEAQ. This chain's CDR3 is CASSPWDLYGYTF. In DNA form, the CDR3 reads TGTGCCAGCAGCCCTTGGGACCTCTATGGCTACACCTTC.

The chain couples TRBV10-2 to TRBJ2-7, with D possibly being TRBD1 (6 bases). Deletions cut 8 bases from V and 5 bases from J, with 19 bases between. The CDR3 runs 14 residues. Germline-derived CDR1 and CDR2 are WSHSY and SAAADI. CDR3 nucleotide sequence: TGCGCCAGCTCTACCGGCTTCCCAGGGGACGAGCAGTACTTC. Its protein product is CASSTGFPGDEQYF.

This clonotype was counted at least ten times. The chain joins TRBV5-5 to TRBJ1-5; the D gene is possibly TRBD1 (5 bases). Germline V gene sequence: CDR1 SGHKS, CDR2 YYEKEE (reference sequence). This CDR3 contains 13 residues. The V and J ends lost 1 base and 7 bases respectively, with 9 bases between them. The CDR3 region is CASSLIWDQPQHF. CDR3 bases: TGTGCCAGCAGCTTGATCTGGGACCAGCCCCAGCATTTT.

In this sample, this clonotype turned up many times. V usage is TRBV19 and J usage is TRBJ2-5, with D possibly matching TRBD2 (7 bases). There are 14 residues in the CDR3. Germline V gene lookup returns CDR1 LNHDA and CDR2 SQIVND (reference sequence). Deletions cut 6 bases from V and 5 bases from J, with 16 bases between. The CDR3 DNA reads TGTGCCAGTAGATCACGGGGGGCCCGGGAGACCCAGTACTTC. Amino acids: CASRSRGARETQYF.

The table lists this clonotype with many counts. This chain's CDR3 is CASSESGMREGNEQFF. The CDR3 DNA is TGTGCCAGCAGTGAAAGCGGAATGCGGGAGGGCAATGAGCAGTTCTTC. The chain has TRBV2 and TRBJ2-1, with TRBD2 identical over 9 bases. The germline CDR1 and CDR2 sequences are SNHLY and FYNNEI. This CDR3 contains 16 residues. V trimming: 2 bases; J trimming: 6 bases; junction bases outside the gene matches: 8.

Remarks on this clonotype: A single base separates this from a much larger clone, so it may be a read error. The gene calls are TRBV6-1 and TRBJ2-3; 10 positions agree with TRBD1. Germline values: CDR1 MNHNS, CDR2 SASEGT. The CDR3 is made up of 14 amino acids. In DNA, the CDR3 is TGTGCCGGCAGTGAGAAGACAGGGGGCGTTACGCAGTATTTT. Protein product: CAGSEKTGGVTQYF.

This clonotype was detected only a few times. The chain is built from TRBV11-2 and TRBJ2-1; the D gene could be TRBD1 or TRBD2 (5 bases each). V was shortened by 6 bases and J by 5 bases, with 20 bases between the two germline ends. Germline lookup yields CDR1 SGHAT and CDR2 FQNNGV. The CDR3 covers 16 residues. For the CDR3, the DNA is TGTGCCAGCAGTTACAGGAGGCTAGATACTCACAATGAGCAGTTCTTC. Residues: CASSYRRLDTHNEQFF.

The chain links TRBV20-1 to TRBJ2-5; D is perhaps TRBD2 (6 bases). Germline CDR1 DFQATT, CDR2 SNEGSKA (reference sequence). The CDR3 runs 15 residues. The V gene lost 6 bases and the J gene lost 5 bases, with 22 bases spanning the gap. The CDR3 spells CSAPSEITRGETQYF. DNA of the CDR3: TGCAGTGCCCCCTCGGAGATCACACGGGGGGAGACCCAGTACTTC.

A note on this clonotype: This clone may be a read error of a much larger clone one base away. The CDR3 reads CASSWDRGVETQYF. CDR3 bases: TGTGCCAGCAGCTGGGACAGGGGGGTAGAGACCCAGTACTTC. The chain recombines TRBV9 with TRBJ2-5; the match to TRBD1 covers 11 bases. CDR1 and CDR2 (germline): SGDLS, YYNGEE. CDR3 size: 14 residues. With V trimmed by 4 bases and J by 4 bases, 3 bases remained unmatched.

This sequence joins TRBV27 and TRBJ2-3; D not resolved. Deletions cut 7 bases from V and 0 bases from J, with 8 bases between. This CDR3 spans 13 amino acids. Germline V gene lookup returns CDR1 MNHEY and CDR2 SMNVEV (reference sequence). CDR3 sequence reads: CASKYFSTDTQYF. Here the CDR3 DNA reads TGTGCCAGCAAATATTTTAGCACAGATACGCAGTATTTT.

The CDR3 sequence: CASSFRRISPLHF. The CDR3 bases are TGTGCCAGCAGCTTCCGACGGATTTCACCCCTCCACTTT. The chain links TRBV7-9 to TRBJ1-6; D gene unclear. Trimming took off 3 bases at V and 9 bases at J, with 9 bases between the two ends. The CDR3 extends over 13 amino acids. From germline, CDR1 is SEHNR and CDR2 FQNEAQ (reference sequence).

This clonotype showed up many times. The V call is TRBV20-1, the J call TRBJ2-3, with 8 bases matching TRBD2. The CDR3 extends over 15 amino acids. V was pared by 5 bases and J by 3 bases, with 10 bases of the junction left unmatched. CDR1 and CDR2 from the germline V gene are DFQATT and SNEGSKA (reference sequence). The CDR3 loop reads CSAHPAGVGTDTQYF. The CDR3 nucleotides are TGCAGTGCTCATCCAGCGGGGGTAGGGACAGATACGCAGTATTTT.

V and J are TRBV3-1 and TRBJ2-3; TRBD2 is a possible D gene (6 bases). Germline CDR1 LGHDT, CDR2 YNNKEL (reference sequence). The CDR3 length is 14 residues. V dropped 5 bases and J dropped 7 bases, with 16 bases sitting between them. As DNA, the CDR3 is TGTGCCAGCAGCTGGTTAGCGGAGGGTCATACGCAGTATTTT. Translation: CASSWLAEGHTQYF.

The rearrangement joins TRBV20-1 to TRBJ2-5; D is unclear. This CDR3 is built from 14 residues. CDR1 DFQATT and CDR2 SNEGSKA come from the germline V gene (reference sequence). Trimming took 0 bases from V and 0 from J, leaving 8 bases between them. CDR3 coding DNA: TGCAGTGCTAGAGATATGGAGTACCAAGAGACCCAGTACTTC. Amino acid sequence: CSARDMEYQETQYF.

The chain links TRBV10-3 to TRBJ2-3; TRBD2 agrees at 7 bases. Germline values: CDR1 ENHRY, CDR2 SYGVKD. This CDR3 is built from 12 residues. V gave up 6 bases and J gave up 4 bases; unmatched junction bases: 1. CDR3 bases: TGTGCCATCAGGGGGGGGGCAGATACGCAGTATTTT. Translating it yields CAIRGGADTQYF.

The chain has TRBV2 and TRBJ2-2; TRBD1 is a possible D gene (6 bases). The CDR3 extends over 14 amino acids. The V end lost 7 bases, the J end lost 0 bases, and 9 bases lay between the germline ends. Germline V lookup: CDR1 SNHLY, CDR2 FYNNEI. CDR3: CASKQGTNTGELFF. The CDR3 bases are TGTGCCAGCAAACAGGGAACGAACACCGGGGAGCTGTTTTTT.

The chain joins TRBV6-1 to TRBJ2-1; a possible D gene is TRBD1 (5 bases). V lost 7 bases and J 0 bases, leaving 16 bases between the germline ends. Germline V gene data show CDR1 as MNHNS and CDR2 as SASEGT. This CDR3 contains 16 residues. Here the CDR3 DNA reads TGTGCCAGCAAGTCCCCAGGACATAGCTCCTACAATGAGCAGTTCTTC. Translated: CASKSPGHSSYNEQFF.

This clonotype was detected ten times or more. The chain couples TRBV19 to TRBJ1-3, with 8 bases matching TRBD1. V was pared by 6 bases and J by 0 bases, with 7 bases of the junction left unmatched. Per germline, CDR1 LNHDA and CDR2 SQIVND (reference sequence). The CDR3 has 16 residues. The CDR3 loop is CASSSDRDSSGNTIYF. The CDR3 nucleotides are TGTGCCAGTAGCTCGGACAGGGATAGCTCTGGAAACACCATATATTTT.

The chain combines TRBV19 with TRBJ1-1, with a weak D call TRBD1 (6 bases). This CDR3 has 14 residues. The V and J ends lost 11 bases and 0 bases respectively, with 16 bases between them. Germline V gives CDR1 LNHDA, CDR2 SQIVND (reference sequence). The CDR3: CACRPGTLNTEAFF. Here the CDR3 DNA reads TGTGCCTGCCGTCCCGGGACACTGAACACTGAAGCTTTCTTT.

CDR3 nucleotides: TGTGCCATCAGTGAGTCTACACCTGGAAACACCATATATTTT. It encodes CAISESTPGNTIYF. V is TRBV10-3 and J is TRBJ1-3; D is unclear. Trimming took 0 bases from V and 2 from J, leaving 5 bases between them. The CDR3 spans 14 residues. CDR1 ENHRY and CDR2 SYGVKD come from the germline V gene.

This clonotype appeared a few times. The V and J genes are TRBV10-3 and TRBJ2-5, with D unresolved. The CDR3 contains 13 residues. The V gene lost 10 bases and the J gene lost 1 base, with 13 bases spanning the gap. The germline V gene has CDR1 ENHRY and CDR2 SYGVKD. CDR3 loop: CASSPRLQETQYF. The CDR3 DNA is TGTGCCAGCAGCCCTCGCCTCCAAGAGACCCAGTACTTC.

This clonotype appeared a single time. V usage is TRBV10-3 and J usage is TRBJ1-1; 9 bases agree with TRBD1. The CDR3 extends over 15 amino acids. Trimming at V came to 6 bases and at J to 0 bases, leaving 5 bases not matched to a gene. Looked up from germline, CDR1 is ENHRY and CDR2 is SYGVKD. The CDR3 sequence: CAIRAGTGMNTEAFF. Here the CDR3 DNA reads TGTGCCATCAGAGCCGGGACAGGGATGAACACTGAAGCTTTCTTT.

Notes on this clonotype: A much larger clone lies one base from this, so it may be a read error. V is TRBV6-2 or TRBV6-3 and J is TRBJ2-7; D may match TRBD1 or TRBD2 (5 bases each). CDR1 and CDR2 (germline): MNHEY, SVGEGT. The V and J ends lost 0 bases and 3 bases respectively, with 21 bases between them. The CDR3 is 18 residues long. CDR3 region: CASSYSEAATGRGYEQYF. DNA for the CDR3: TGTGCCAGCAGTTACTCGGAGGCCGCCACAGGCCGTGGCTACGAGCAGTACTTC.

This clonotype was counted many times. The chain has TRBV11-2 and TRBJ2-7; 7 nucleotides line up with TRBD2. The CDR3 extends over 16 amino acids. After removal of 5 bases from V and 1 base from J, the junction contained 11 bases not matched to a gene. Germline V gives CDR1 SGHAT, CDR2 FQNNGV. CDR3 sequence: CASSPGYGGSSYEQYF. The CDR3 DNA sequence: TGTGCCAGCAGCCCCGGCTACGGGGGGTCGTCCTACGAGCAGTACTTC.

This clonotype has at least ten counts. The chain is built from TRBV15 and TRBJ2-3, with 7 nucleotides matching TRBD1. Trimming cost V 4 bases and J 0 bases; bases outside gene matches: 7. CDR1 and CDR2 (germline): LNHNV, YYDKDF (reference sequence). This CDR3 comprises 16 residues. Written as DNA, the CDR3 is TGTGCCACCAGCACCAGGGACAGAACTAGCACAGATACGCAGTATTTT. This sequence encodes CATSTRDRTSTDTQYF.